The 13 T cell receptor beta chains reported below all come from one sample, sequenced in a study of T cells in Graves' hyperthyroidism and ophthalmopathy. From RNA transcripts, TCR beta CDR3 regions were amplified. Carried out on the TCR CDR3, a first-round RT-PCR used the HTBI primer set. TCRdb recomputed calls from the multiplex PCR reads with MiXCR, one row per CDR3 protein. Of approximately 430,000 distinct CDR3 sequences in the sample, roughly 14% were seen once. The specimen was blood. These receptors were taken from a woman aged 18-29 years with Graves' hyperthyroidism.

This clonotype was counted at least ten times. The V call is TRBV5-1, the J call TRBJ2-1, with 7 bases that match TRBD2. V dropped 2 bases and J dropped 9; count of bases not matched to a gene: 11. Germline lookup yields CDR1 SGHRS and CDR2 YFSETQ. The CDR3 has 15 residues. In DNA, the CDR3 is TGCGCCAGCAGCTTCGAGGGAGGGCCGTCTACTGAGCAGTTCTTC. Amino acids: CASSFEGGPSTEQFF. The full variable domain, completed using reference TRBV5-1 and TRBJ2-1, is KAGVTQTPRYLIKTRGQQVTLSCSPISGHRSVSWYQQTPGQGLQFLFEYFSETQRNKGNFPGRFSGRQFSNSRSEMNVSTLELGDSALYLCASSFEGGPSTEQFFGPGTRLTVL.

V gene TRBV11-2 combines with J gene TRBJ2-5, with 7 nucleotides matching TRBD2. Germline V lookup: CDR1 SGHAT, CDR2 FQNNGV. CDR3 length: 15 amino acids. Losses at the gene ends were 5 bases for V and 7 bases for J; bases not matched to a gene: 13. Written as DNA, the CDR3 is TGTGCCAGCAGCCATCAAAGCGGGTCGGGAGGGACCCAGTACTTC. Encoded protein: CASSHQSGSGGTQYF. Variable domain in full (rest from reference TRBV11-2 and TRBJ2-5): EAGVAQSPRYKIIEKRQSVAFWCNPISGHATLYWYQQILGQGPKLLIQFQNNGVVDDSQLPKDRFSAERLKGVDSTLKIQPAKLEDSAVYLCASSHQSGSGGTQYFGPGTRLLVL.

On this clonotype itself: With a much larger clone just one base away, this may be a read error. The V gene is TRBV2, the J gene TRBJ2-7, with unresolved D. CDR1 is SNHLY, CDR2 FYNNEI, per germline. This CDR3 region has 12 residues. CDR3: CASGEIWGEQYF. CDR3 DNA sequence: TGTGCCAGCGGTGAGATTTGGGGAGAGCAGTACTTC.

The rearrangement uses TRBV27 and TRBJ1-5, with 7 bases identical to TRBD1. Germline CDR1 reads MNHEY; CDR2 reads SMNVEV (reference sequence). After removal of 5 bases from V and 3 bases from J, the junction contained 10 bases not matched to a gene. This CDR3 is 16 amino acids long. CDR3 sequence (DNA): TGTGCCAGCAGTCCTTCCCCCAGGGGGAACAATCAGCCCCAGCATTTT. Translation gives CASSPSPRGNNQPQHF.

This clonotype was counted ten times or more. J is TRBJ2-1 and V is TRBV28; 10 positions match TRBD2. The CDR3 has 16 amino acids. In germline, CDR1 is MDHEN, CDR2 SYDVKM. The V and J ends lost 6 bases and 7 bases, in that order; junction bases with no gene match: 12. In nucleotides, the CDR3 is TGTGCCAGCAGCTCTCTTAGCGGGGGGATGGGGAATGAGCAGTTCTTC. This codes for CASSSLSGGMGNEQFF.

This clonotype was detected ten times or more. V usage is TRBV30 and J usage is TRBJ2-1; a possible D gene is TRBD2 (6 bases). The ends were cut back, 3 bases at V and 0 bases at J, with 12 bases in the middle. Germline V lookup: CDR1 GTSNPN, CDR2 SVGIG (reference sequence). The CDR3 has 15 amino acids. CDR3 amino acids: CAWSQTSSSYNEQFF. In nucleotides, the CDR3 is TGTGCCTGGAGCCAGACTAGTAGCTCCTACAATGAGCAGTTCTTC.

The rearrangement uses TRBV28 and TRBJ2-1; D not resolved. Trimming left V 0 bases short and J 11 bases short, with 17 bases between. The CDR3 covers 15 residues. Germline values: CDR1 MDHEN, CDR2 SYDVKM. The CDR3 reads CASSLWALGTIKQFF. CDR3 nucleotides: TGTGCCAGCAGTTTATGGGCCCTGGGAACTATTAAGCAGTTCTTC.

This clonotype was detected ten times or more. The chain joins TRBV6-1 to TRBJ2-7; D gene uncertain. The V and J ends lost 5 bases and 4 bases respectively, with 12 bases between them. The CDR3 is made up of 13 amino acids. Germline assignment: CDR1 MNHNS and CDR2 SASEGT. The CDR3 spells CASSWDAGYEQYF. In DNA, the CDR3 is TGTGCCAGCAGTTGGGATGCAGGATACGAGCAGTACTTC.

The table lists this clonotype with many counts. The chain has TRBV18 and TRBJ2-1; D not resolved. The V gene lost 3 bases and the J gene lost 7 bases, with 10 bases spanning the gap. The germline V gene has CDR1 KGHSH and CDR2 LQKENI. This CDR3 region has 13 residues. As DNA, the CDR3 is TGTGCCAGCTCACCGACCGCGGCTAATGAGCAGTTCTTC. Amino acid sequence: CASSPTAANEQFF.

The sample holds many counts of this clonotype. The chain employs TRBV13 and TRBJ2-5; 7 nucleotides align to TRBD1. The CDR3 sequence is 15 residues long. From germline, CDR1 is PRHDT and CDR2 FYEKMQ (reference sequence). V shed 5 bases and J 1 base; nucleotides not matched to a gene: 7. The CDR3 sequence is CASSIQQGFQETQYF. For the CDR3, the DNA is TGTGCCAGCAGCATACAACAGGGGTTCCAAGAGACCCAGTACTTC.

This clonotype was detected many times. The chain employs TRBV7-3 and TRBJ2-2; D is possibly TRBD1 or TRBD2 (7 bases each). The V and J ends lost 2 bases and 9 bases respectively, with 25 bases between them. Germline V gene sequence: CDR1 SGHTA, CDR2 FQGTGA. The CDR3 is 18 residues long. CDR3 coding DNA: TGTGCCAGCAGCTTAGGGAGGGGGCGAGGAGTTACCGACCGGGAGCTGTTTTTT. This encodes CASSLGRGRGVTDRELFF.

This sequence joins TRBV18 and TRBJ2-1; 7 bases map to TRBD2. Germline trimming cut 3 bases from V and 5 bases from J; bases unmatched to any gene: 7. Per the germline V gene, CDR1 is KGHSH and CDR2 is LQKENI. The CDR3 covers 15 residues. CDR3 in DNA: TGTGCCAGCTCACCTACGGCTAGCGGAAACAATGAGCAGTTCTTC. Amino acids: CASSPTASGNNEQFF.

This clonotype was recorded at least ten times. V usage is TRBV28 and J usage is TRBJ1-2, with 8 nucleotides matching TRBD1. The CDR3 runs to 14 residues. J was trimmed by 4 bases and V by 8 bases; bases with no gene match: 9. Germline lookup yields CDR1 MDHEN and CDR2 SYDVKM. CDR3 sequence reads: CASGRTGRPYGYTF. As DNA, the CDR3 is TGTGCCAGCGGTAGGACAGGGCGACCCTATGGCTACACCTTC.